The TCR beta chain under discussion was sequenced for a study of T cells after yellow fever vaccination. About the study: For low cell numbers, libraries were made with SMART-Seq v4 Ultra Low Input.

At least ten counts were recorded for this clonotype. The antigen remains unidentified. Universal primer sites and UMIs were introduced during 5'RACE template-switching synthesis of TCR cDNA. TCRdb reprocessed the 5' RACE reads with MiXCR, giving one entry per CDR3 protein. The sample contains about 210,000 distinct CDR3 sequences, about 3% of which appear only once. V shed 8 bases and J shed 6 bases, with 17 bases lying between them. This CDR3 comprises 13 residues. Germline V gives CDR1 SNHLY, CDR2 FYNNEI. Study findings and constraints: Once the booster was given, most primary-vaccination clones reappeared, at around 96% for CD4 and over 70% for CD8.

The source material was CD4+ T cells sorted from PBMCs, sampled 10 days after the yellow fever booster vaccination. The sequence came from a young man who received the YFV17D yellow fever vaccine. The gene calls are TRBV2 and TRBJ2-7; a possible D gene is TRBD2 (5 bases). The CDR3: CASSAGETTEQYF. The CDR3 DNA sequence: TGTGCCAGCTCTGCTGGGGAGACGACCGAGCAGTACTTC.